These 14 T cell receptor beta chains originate from one sample sequenced in a study of response to subunit inactivated influenza vaccine. TCRdb ran MiXCR on the RT-PCR reads and lists one entry per CDR3 protein. The sample contains approximately 500,000 distinct CDR3 sequences, 10% to 15% of which appear only once. Source: PBMCs from blood, taken more than 35 days after vaccination. Source of these receptors: a man aged 45-65 years who received an inactivated influenza vaccine.

This clonotype was seen a few times. J is TRBJ2-3 and V is TRBV3-1, with D possibly TRBD2 on 6 matching bases. CDR3 length: 15 amino acids. Looked up from germline, CDR1 is LGHDT and CDR2 is YNNKEL (reference sequence). V lost 2 bases, J lost 8 bases, and 17 bases lay in between. The DNA of the CDR3 is TGTGCCAGCAGCCAACGGGGGACCTCAGGTGGTACGCAGTATTTT. Protein product: CASSQRGTSGGTQYF.

Only a few counts were recorded for this clonotype. J is TRBJ1-4 and V is TRBV6-5; a weak D match, TRBD1 (5 bases). There are 17 residues in the CDR3. Germline V CDR1 and CDR2: MNHEY, SVGAGI. Trimming cost V 2 bases and J 3 bases, with 16 bases left between them. The CDR3 spells CASSYGQGGMANEKLFF. CDR3 DNA: TGTGCCAGCAGTTACGGGCAGGGAGGAATGGCTAATGAAAAACTGTTTTTT.

This clonotype came up a few times. The chain combines TRBV11-1 with TRBJ2-3; 11 nucleotides match TRBD2. Germline trimming cut 5 bases from V and 8 bases from J; bases unmatched to any gene: 18. The CDR3 consists of 18 residues. Germline CDR1 reads SGHAT; CDR2 reads FQDESV (reference sequence). The CDR3 region is CASSEGVAGGPSTPTQYF. The CDR3 nucleotides read TGTGCCAGCAGCGAGGGGGTAGCGGGAGGGCCATCAACCCCTACGCAGTATTTT.

In this sample, this clonotype turned up many times. The chain has TRBV12-3 or TRBV12-4 and TRBJ2-7; tentative D call: TRBD2 (7 bases). Trimming removed 2 bases at V and 5 bases at J, with 16 bases between. There are 15 residues in the CDR3. The CDR3 is CASSLRGGSMNEQYF. The CDR3 bases are TGTGCCAGCAGTTTAAGGGGGGGGAGTATGAACGAGCAGTACTTC.

The J gene is TRBJ1-1, the V gene TRBV10-3; D unclear. This CDR3 has 12 residues. CDR1 is ENHRY, CDR2 SYGVKD, per germline. Trimming shortened V by 3 bases and J by 4 bases, and 6 bases separated the two germline ends. CDR3 bases: TGTGCCATCAGTGACCCCAGCACTGAAGCTTTCTTT. Its protein is CAISDPSTEAFF.

This clonotype has only a few counts. The chain uses TRBV4-1 and TRBJ1-2; the match to TRBD1 covers 7 bases. The CDR3 sequence is 13 residues long. The V gene end was trimmed by 3 bases and the J gene end by 7 bases; junction bases not matched to a gene: 5. Germline assignment: CDR1 MGHRA and CDR2 YSYEKL. The DNA for the CDR3 is TGCGCCAGCAGCCAGACAGGGTTGGGTGGCTACACCTTC. Translating it yields CASSQTGLGGYTF.

The chain combines TRBV20-1 with TRBJ2-2, with D perhaps TRBD2 (6 bases). The CDR3 loop spans 15 amino acids. V gave up 6 bases and J gave up 3 bases, with 17 bases separating them. CDR1 and CDR2 from the germline V gene are DFQATT and SNEGSKA (reference sequence). CDR3 amino acids: CSAKWGAGYTGELFF. The CDR3 DNA follows: TGCAGTGCCAAATGGGGAGCGGGTTACACCGGGGAGCTGTTTTTT.

This clonotype was found many times. The rearrangement uses TRBV3-1 and TRBJ2-1; the match to TRBD1 covers 9 bases. The CDR3 covers 13 residues. The V and J ends lost 5 bases and 7 bases, in that order; junction bases with no gene match: 3. The V gene's germline CDR1 is LGHDT and CDR2 YNNKEL (reference sequence). The CDR3 sequence: CASSFGQGNEQFF. The CDR3 DNA reads TGTGCCAGCAGCTTCGGACAGGGGAATGAGCAGTTCTTC.

This clonotype was seen more than once but under ten times. The chain recombines TRBV11-2 with TRBJ1-4; no clear D. The V gene lost 2 bases and the J gene lost 2 bases, with 9 bases spanning the gap. The length of the CDR3 is 15 residues. The germline CDR1 and CDR2 sequences are SGHAT and FQNNGV. This CDR3 is CASSLLTVTNEKLFF. The CDR3 DNA sequence: TGTGCCAGCAGCTTATTAACAGTTACTAATGAAAAACTGTTTTTT.

This clonotype was detected only a few times. The chain employs TRBV6-5 and TRBJ2-3; D possibly corresponds to TRBD2 (6 bases). Germline CDR1 is MNHEY and CDR2 is SVGAGI. The CDR3 runs to 15 residues. The V and J ends lost 4 bases and 2 bases respectively, with 13 bases between them. The DNA of the CDR3 is TGTGCCAGCAGTTTGGGACTTACAATCACAGATACGCAGTATTTT. Translation: CASSLGLTITDTQYF.

The chain is built from TRBV21-1 and TRBJ2-5. TRBV21-1 constitutes a pseudogene. The CDR3 loop spans 16 amino acids. This CDR3 reads CASSKYQTGGQETQYF. In DNA, the CDR3 is TGTGCCAGCAGCAAGTACCAAACCGGCGGACAAGAGACCCAGTACTTC.

V gene TRBV27 combines with J gene TRBJ2-5; no reliable D call. The CDR3 loop spans 13 amino acids. In germline, CDR1 is MNHEY, CDR2 SMNVEV (reference sequence). V lost 1 base and J 2 bases, leaving 5 bases between the germline ends. CDR3 region: CASSLFRQETQYF. The DNA of the CDR3 is TGTGCCAGCAGTTTATTCCGTCAAGAGACCCAGTACTTC.

This chain links TRBV29-1 with TRBJ2-1; 13 bases line up with TRBD2. Germline values: CDR1 SQVTM, CDR2 ANQGSEA. This CDR3 has 17 amino acids. V shed 0 bases and J 10 bases; nucleotides not matched to a gene: 12. DNA of the CDR3: TGCAGCGTTGAAGATCTACTAGCGGGAGGGCTCCATTTGGAGCAGTTCTTC. Translation: CSVEDLLAGGLHLEQFF.

The chain couples TRBV15 to TRBJ2-1, with a weak D call TRBD2 (6 bases). This CDR3 has 16 residues. Germline values: CDR1 LNHNV, CDR2 YYDKDF (reference sequence). Trimming left V 5 bases short and J 4 bases short, with 18 bases between. CDR3 DNA sequence: TGTGCCACCAGCGGGGGTTTTAGCGGAAGATACAATGAGCAGTTCTTC. Translated: CATSGGFSGRYNEQFF.